Sequencing of this T cell receptor (beta chain) was carried out in a study of a mutant IDH1 vaccine in newly diagnosed glioma. Study-level information: Vaccines were begun 4-6 weeks after radiotherapy alone, or with temozolomide cycles. Patients had received radiotherapy, temozolomide, or both previously, most receiving both. Findings of the study overall: A vaccine-induced immune response developed in about 94% of the patients.

A word on this clone: Its target is unknown.

The time point is: week 5, during vaccination. The study gave 300 ug of mutant IDH1 20-mer peptide per vaccine dose, with topical imiquimod. Donor tumors were new WHO grade 3 or 4 IDH1-mutant, ATRX-lost astrocytomas. TCRdb's table, derived via immunoSEQ multiplex PCR, lists solely in-frame clones and lacks some. This sample has about 50,000 clones, with around 80% found just once. The sample here was PBMCs, taken from a glioma patient whose treatment included an IDH1 peptide vaccine. This TCR derives from a woman aged 45-65 years with glioma.

The chain's CDR3 is CATSRDYQGSNEQYF. Written as DNA, the CDR3 is TGTGCCACCAGCAGAGATTATCAGGGGTCTAACGAGCAGTACTTC. V and J are TRBV15 and TRBJ2-7; TRBD1 might be the D (6 bases). Germline loops: CDR1 LNHNV, CDR2 YYDKDF (reference sequence). V shed 0 bases and J shed 5 bases, with 14 bases lying between them. CDR3 length: 15 residues.